This T cell receptor (beta chain) was sequenced in a study of blood T cell repertoires in COVID-19. At the level of the study: The cDNA or gDNA used as material had been derived from T cells, B-cell-depleted T cells, or PBMCs.

V dropped 7 bases and J dropped 10; count of bases not matched to a gene: 10. Germline V CDR1 and CDR2: SGHDT, YYEEEE. CDR3 length equals 12 residues. Participant ages covered roughly 18 to 89 years across 24 US areas. Measured with immunoSEQ multiplex PCR; TCRdb has only the in-frame clones, and not every one. Of over 350,000 clones in the sample, 85% to 90% were seen once. The gene calls are TRBV5-6 and TRBJ2-7; 8 nucleotides align to TRBD2. The material sequenced was PBMCs or T cells enriched from blood (not recorded which). This TCR derives from a woman aged 25-40 years with acute COVID-19. CDR3 nucleotide sequence: TGTGCCAGCTCCCTCCGGGAGGGGGGCCAGTACTTC. Its translation: CASSLREGGQYF.